Listed here are 5 T cell receptor beta chains from one sample, sequenced in a study of T cells in Graves' hyperthyroidism and ophthalmopathy. Researchers amplified the TCR beta CDR3 regions from RNA transcripts. A first-round RT-PCR of the TCR CDR3 used the HTBI primer set. Using its own MiXCR run on the multiplex PCR reads, TCRdb lists one record per CDR3 protein. The sample consists of hundreds of thousands of distinct CDR3 sequences, roughly 13% of them appearing once. Sequencing was done on a sample of blood. Receptor source: a man aged 45-65 years with Graves' ophthalmopathy.

The chain carries TRBV5-1 and TRBJ2-3; 9 bases agree with TRBD2. Germline V gene data show CDR1 as SGHRS and CDR2 as YFSETQ. The junction had 5 bases not matched to a gene; V was cut back by 0 bases and J by 0 bases. The length of the CDR3 is 17 residues. The CDR3 coding sequence is TGCGCCAGCAGCTTGGGTGCGGGAGGGCCGAGCACAGATACGCAGTATTTT. Its translation: CASSLGAGGPSTDTQYF.

The gene calls are TRBV4-1 and TRBJ1-6, with 7 bases identical to TRBD1. The length of the CDR3 is 17 residues. V lost 0 bases and J lost 5; bases outside the gene matches: 7. CDR1 MGHRA and CDR2 YSYEKL come from the germline V gene. Here the CDR3 reads CASSQDKEGANNSPLHF. DNA for the CDR3: TGCGCCAGCAGCCAAGATAAGGAGGGGGCTAATAATTCACCCCTCCACTTT.

The chain has TRBV5-1 and TRBJ2-7; 7 nucleotides align to TRBD2. This CDR3 region has 15 residues. The V and J ends lost 3 bases and 0 bases, in that order; junction bases with no gene match: 6. The germline CDR1 and CDR2 sequences are SGHRS and YFSETQ. The CDR3 DNA follows: TGCGCCAGCAGCTATGGGACTATGAGCTCCTACGAGCAGTACTTC. The encoded protein is CASSYGTMSSYEQYF.

This clonotype occurred a few times. The V and J genes are TRBV6-1 and TRBJ2-7; the D is unclear. CDR3 length equals 14 residues. V was shortened by 5 bases and J by 4 bases, with 15 bases between the two germline ends. In germline, CDR1 is MNHNS, CDR2 SASEGT. The CDR3 region is CASSSRLNTYEQYF. CDR3 nucleotide sequence: TGTGCCAGCAGTTCGCGCCTAAACACTTACGAGCAGTACTTC.

This clonotype was seen at least ten times. The chain recombines TRBV20-1 with TRBJ1-6; D ambiguous. Trimming pared 0 bases from V and 9 bases from J, leaving 21 bases between. The CDR3 is 17 amino acids. The germline V gene encodes CDR1 DFQATT and CDR2 SNEGSKA (reference sequence). The CDR3 DNA reads TGCAGTGCTAGAGACCCGTTTCGTCCTCGGGGAATTTCACCCCTCCACTTT. It translates to CSARDPFRPRGISPLHF.